The text below deals with one T cell receptor (beta chain). The antigen remains undetermined. TRB was amplified by touch-down multiplex PCR, primer pools A and B combined. TCRdb reworked the multiplex PCR reads into one entry per CDR3 protein, no DNA. The repertoire table contains approximately 12,000 distinct CDR3 sequences. This specimen belongs to a study of T cell clusters in autoimmune cytopenias. Whole-study context: A median of 51,575 TRB reads per sample yielded a median around 2,500 distinct clonotypes. Findings of the study overall: Compared with active autoimmune hepatitis patients, healthy donors showed about 3-fold more exclusive TRB clusters.

Each sample's input was about 250 ng genomic DNA, 35,000 to 40,000 genome equivalents. There are 17 residues in the CDR3. CDR1 is LNHNV, CDR2 YYDKDF, per germline (reference sequence). The data also belong to a second study, concerning T cell repertoires in aging, cancer and after chemotherapy. That work adds: In healthy donors, age-related TCR diversity loss mainly reflected lost richness.

The receptor comes from a human donor in good health. The rearrangement joins TRBV15 to TRBJ1-2; TCRdb selects TRBD1, and the lack of DNA leaves this call unchecked. The sample consisted of peripheral blood. The CDR3 protein is CATSRDRAGRTNYGYTF.